The present T cell receptor beta chain was sequenced within a study of cytomegalovirus exposure and HLA in healthy donors (dated by TCRdb to about 2017). About the investigation overall: In an earlier analysis of 587 of the donors, 250 to 300 Gb of sequence data and 100 million or so unique TCR beta sequences from 180 million or so T cells were reported. In the later analysis, no new phenotypic data were used to find candidate immune exposures; instead, reliance was placed on TCR beta sequences and their occurrence across donors. High-throughput TCR immunosequencing, statistical association of individual TCRs with disease status, and machine learning were combined to predict cytomegalovirus infection status. Donor age, sex, ethnicity and CMV serostatus were collected together with the repertoire data. The study was designed to test whether signatures of past pathogen exposure could be identified by cataloging public T cell receptors. On average, approximately 250,000 unique TCR beta nucleotide sequences were sequenced per donor among about 400 genotyped donors of the cohort, with approximately 18% of those sequences being non-productive. The number of donors typed differed by locus, with about 629-630 for A, B, C, DRB1 and DQB1, more than 500 for DQA1, 600 to 610 for DPA1, and some 440 for DPB1. A later analysis re-analyzed previously published TCR beta repertoires from roughly 630 donors and added high-resolution HLA genotyping to study TCR occurrence patterns. HLA typing covered class I and class II loci at four-digit resolution. Roughly five DR-DQ haplotypes were handled as single units for association and clustering because linkage in the cohort was strong. The genetic ancestry cluster associated with self-reported Caucasian donors included about four fifths of the 300 to 400 genotyped donors. Besides the first cohort of around 700 subjects, a separate validation cohort made up of over a hundred different subjects was used. All discovery cohort repertoires had been generated using a single sequencing platform. Around 320 gigabases of sequencing data and 70 million to 85 million unique TCR sequences were included in an early release covering roughly 700 HLA-typed donors. In a later genetic analysis, genome-wide SNP genotypes for 398 of the 666 donors were used, and that subset was treated as a discovery cohort. An earlier analysis of 587 of the donors applied high-throughput TCR beta sequencing to assess whether each TCR beta V gene segment acted as functional or pseudogenic. The study profiled the T cell repertoires of under 700 subjects by immunosequencing and related them to cytomegalovirus serostatus.

The cohort comprised around 700 healthy bone marrow donors. Cohort members were all nominally healthy when sampled, although unrecorded immune exposures were likely present. The donor was CMV seronegative and was included in the group of a few hundred seronegative cohort members. Each donor provided a peripheral blood sample, and peripheral blood mononuclear cells were used for TCR beta sequencing. The Qiagen DNeasy Blood Extraction Kit was used to extract genomic DNA from the blood cell samples. To prepare the library, the immunoSEQ multiplex PCR assay was applied. The multiplex PCR relied on a mix of 60 forward primers for TCR Vbeta segments and 13 reverse primers for TCR Jbeta segments. A multiplex PCR assay on genomic DNA amplified the CDR3 region of rearranged TCR beta genes. The Illumina HiSeq System was used to sequence the amplified TCR beta libraries as 87-base-pair reads. In the original analysis: Across the roughly 600 repertoires, a later analysis counted some 80 million unique TCR beta chains, some 11 million of which were shared by at least two donors. Raw reads were error-corrected and collapsed into unique sequences with a nearest-neighbor algorithm that merged closely related sequences to remove PCR and sequencing errors. V, D and J gene segments were assigned by aligning CDR3 sequences to IMGT reference sequences. Each retained sequence needed at least a six-nucleotide match to both a V gene segment and a J gene segment. A rearrangement counted as productive if the CDR3 had no stop codons and remained in frame with V and J, and every other rearrangement counted as non-productive. Following IMGT convention, CDR3 was defined as the stretch from the second conserved V-encoded cysteine up to the conserved J-encoded phenylalanine. The earlier analysis of 500 to 600 of the donors excluded sequences that lacked an unambiguous match to a single V gene segment. In an earlier analysis of approximately 590 of the donors, V segments were called functional above 56.7% productive rearrangements and were called segregating when the between-donor standard deviation exceeded 5%. To diagnose cytomegalovirus status from the catalog of TCR beta chain sequences, a statistical classification framework was built. In a later analysis, TCR nucleotide sequences were compared against IMGT/GENE-DB human TR gene sequences so that V and J genes could be assigned. The TCRdist pipeline was used in a later analysis to assign CDR3 sequences and most-parsimonious VDJ recombination scenarios. In a later analysis, each TCR beta chain was defined by its CDR3 amino acid sequence together with its V-gene family, and reads without a unique V-gene family were excluded. In a later analysis, some 600 highly shared, low-generation-probability nucleotide sequences were removed to address suspected cross-contamination and a sequencing artifact. In a later analysis, a clonal expansion index for each public chain was calculated from normalized within-repertoire ranks of inferred template counts. Generation probabilities in a later analysis came from a VDJ recombination model fitted to out-of-frame rearrangements, and those results were checked against IGoR. In a later analysis, hypergeometric tests were used to score TCR-TCR, TCR-HLA and TCR-CMV co-occurrence, with a repertoire-size bias correction applied to TCR pairs. A later analysis estimated false discovery rates by permuting HLA or CMV assignments 20 times. In a later analysis, co-occurring TCRs were grouped with DBSCAN, and TCRdist sequence similarity was added when clustering was performed within HLA-allele-positive subsets. Co-occurrence clustering excluded repertoires with fewer than 30,000 or more than 120,000 public chains, plus five with anomalous nucleotide sharing. TCRdb limited this immuneACCESS table to in-frame rearrangements with V and J called. A share of clones is missing; checked studies link under half to unresolved V genes, and the rest is unexplained. That table furnishes V, J and clone size, whereas the DNA furnished D and trimming. For this sample the table gives 160,000 or so clones, of which more than 60% were detected only once. The top ten clonotypes cover 4.3% of the sample.

Points on this clone: This receptor's antigen is unknown. Within one base of it there is no much larger clone, and no base qualities were kept.

From the germline V gene (reference sequence), CDR1 is SEHNR and CDR2 is FQNEAQ. Trimming accounts for 5 bases at V and 3 bases at J, while the number of junction bases matched to no gene is 4. Measured from the cysteine to the phenylalanine, the CDR3 is 14 residues long. Only the CDR3 DNA is retained, 42 bases long and in frame from the first base. General conclusions and limits of the study: Because counts were too low, roughly 17 rarely observed V segments, including chromosome 9 orphons, were left out of the earlier analysis of about 500 of the donors. Most TCR sequences were seen in very few donors, while some public TCRs were found in many individuals. HLA typing was unavailable for some donors at each locus, so association tests used only the typed subset. Presence/absence analyses assumed roughly uniform sequencing depth across donors, an assumption that may not hold. According to a later analysis, parvovirus B19, influenza, CMV and Epstein-Barr virus appeared linked to several top co-occurrence clusters. Assigning TCR associations to individual alleles was difficult when HLA alleles, especially DR and DQ, strongly co-occurred. A further reported finding was that TCR beta sequences accurately predicted the HLA-A and HLA-B alleles for most subjects in the first cohort. A few of the identified cytomegalovirus-associated TCR beta chains were confirmed in vitro to be specific for cytomegalovirus antigens. A later analysis found that TCR association rates varied across HLA loci, with DRB1 alleles showing the most associated TCRs and HLA-C alleles the fewest. In both the original and validation cohorts, the classifier was reported to diagnose cytomegalovirus status with high specificity and sensitivity. In this cohort, only TCR beta chains were sequenced, and detectable features were limited by the absence of alpha or paired-chain data. A later analysis found that most CMV-associated TCR beta chains appeared HLA-restricted, with HLA associations seemingly driven largely by CMV exposure. The only immune exposure information available for the cohort was CMV serostatus. Linkage disequilibrium might explain the correlated functional status among segregating V segments, but an unknown experimental factor could not be ruled out. The sequencing pipeline was judged likely to have produced a cluster of highly shared sequence variants as a technical artifact. A later analysis found that HLA-associated TCR beta chains were more clonally expanded and had lower generation probabilities than equally common non-associated chains. A later genetic analysis reported fewer N-insertions in productive TCRs among donors in an Asian-associated ancestry cluster than the roughly 620-donor mean. Broadly in line with IMGT annotations, most TCR beta V segments showed up in productive rearrangements about 87% or about 30% of the time in an earlier analysis of under 700 of the donors. According to the authors, the approach could potentially be generalized to other disease states and immunological phenotypes. A later genetic analysis associated a missense DCLRE1C variant with V-gene and J-gene trimming of TCR beta chains, and an independent cohort replicated the association. Because the 87-base-pair reads could not distinguish some IMGT-functional V segments, including TRBV6-2 and TRBV6-3, those segments were excluded. The study gave a list of over 150 TCR beta chains associated with cytomegalovirus. Specific HLA alleles were associated with over 15,000 TCR beta sequences at a false discovery rate of 0.05 in a later analysis.

The specimen was PBMCs. The rearranged segments are TRBV7-9 and TRBJ2-7; 10 nucleotides in the junction match TRBD1. The clonotype comes from a man aged 35-49 years in good health and CMV-seronegative. For the CDR3, the sequence is CASSPRTGGYEQYF. The base sequence is TGTGCCAGCAGCCCCCGGACAGGGGGCTACGAGCAGTACTTC.